The source of this T cell receptor (beta chain) is a study of control samples from healthy donors and cancer patients. Deletions cut 5 bases from V and 5 bases from J, with 12 bases between. CDR1 and CDR2 (germline): LGHDT, YNNKEL (reference sequence). This CDR3 region has 13 residues. This table comes from immunoSEQ multiplex PCR, and its TCRdb copy is limited to in-frame clones, with some not included. The data show about 140,000 clones, 94% seen once. This receptor was identified in a man aged 35-49 years in good health. The V call is TRBV3-1 (or the pseudogene TRBV3-2), the J call TRBJ2-5, with D perhaps TRBD2 (7 bases). Sample: blood. This CDR3 is CASSRGGAETQYF. CDR3 in DNA: TGTGCCAGCAGCAGAGGGGGGGCGGAGACCCAGTACTTC.